This is a list of T cell receptor beta chains from one sample in a study of blood T cell repertoires in COVID-19. Generated by immunoSEQ multiplex PCR, the TCRdb table keeps only in-frame clones and is missing some. The sample has roughly 250,000 clones, about 86% seen once. Sequences were obtained from peripheral blood. Receptor source: a woman aged 55-70 years with active or convalescent COVID-19. Both conserved end residues are part of each CDR3. D genes are given only for firm matches. Expanded clones are given a class, and other clones once, few, many or no size at all.

clone_size: .
j_call: TRBJ2-2
d_call: .
v_call: TRBV24-1
cdr3_aa: CATKERRPNTGELFF
cdr3_nt: TGTGCCACCAAAGAGAGGAGACCGAACACCGGGGAGCTGTTTTTT

clone_size: .
j_call: TRBJ2-1
d_call: TRBD1
v_call: TRBV5-1
cdr3_aa: CASSIRRDSGSYNEQFF
cdr3_nt: TGCGCCAGCAGCATTCGACGGGACAGTGGATCCTACAATGAGCAGTTCTTC

clone_size: .
j_call: TRBJ2-2
d_call: TRBD2
v_call: TRBV7-2
cdr3_aa: CASSYTRGGDTGELFF
cdr3_nt: TGTGCCAGCAGCTATACGCGGGGGGGCGACACCGGGGAGCTGTTTTTT

clone_size: .
j_call: TRBJ2-3
d_call: .
v_call: TRBV21-1
cdr3_aa: CASSKVQGTDTQYF
cdr3_nt: TGTGCCAGCAGCAAAGTCCAGGGGACAGATACGCAGTATTTT

clone_size: .
j_call: TRBJ1-2
d_call: .
v_call: TRBV19
cdr3_aa: CASSEDNYGYTF
cdr3_nt: TGTGCCAGTAGCGAGGATAACTATGGCTACACCTTC

clone_size: .
j_call: TRBJ1-4
d_call: .
v_call: TRBV7-8
cdr3_aa: CASSLVQWGREKLFF
cdr3_nt: TGTGCCAGCAGCTTAGTACAGTGGGGGCGGGAAAAACTGTTTTTT

clone_size: once
j_call: TRBJ2-5
d_call: TRBD2
v_call: TRBV27
cdr3_aa: CASSSNRLAGAETQYF
cdr3_nt: TGTGCCAGCAGTTCTAACCGACTAGCGGGGGCGGAGACCCAGTACTTC

clone_size: few
j_call: TRBJ2-7
d_call: .
v_call: TRBV7-6
cdr3_aa: CASSLDVGGYEQYF
cdr3_nt: TGTGCCAGCAGCTTAGACGTGGGGGGCTACGAGCAGTACTTC

clone_size: .
j_call: TRBJ1-4
d_call: .
v_call: TRBV2
cdr3_aa: CAGKEGMSEKLFF
cdr3_nt: TGTGCCGGAAAGGAGGGGATGAGTGAAAAACTGTTTTTT

clone_size: .
j_call: TRBJ1-2
d_call: TRBD1
v_call: TRBV5-5
cdr3_aa: CASSSHLGTGPNYGYTF
cdr3_nt: TGTGCCAGCAGCTCCCACCTCGGGACAGGTCCTAACTATGGCTACACCTTC

clone_size: .
j_call: TRBJ1-6
d_call: TRBD1
v_call: TRBV3-1/TRBV3-2
cdr3_aa: CASSPGQHNSPLHF
cdr3_nt: TGTGCCAGCAGCCCGGGACAGCATAATTCACCCCTCCACTTT

clone_size: once
j_call: TRBJ2-7
d_call: TRBD2
v_call: TRBV3-1/TRBV3-2
cdr3_aa: CASSQSGSPRYYEQYF
cdr3_nt: TGTGCCAGCAGCCAAAGCGGGAGCCCCCGCTACTACGAGCAGTACTTC

clone_size: .
j_call: TRBJ1-2
d_call: .
v_call: TRBV9
cdr3_aa: CASSPGHINYGYTF
cdr3_nt: TGTGCCAGCAGCCCAGGACACATTAACTATGGCTACACCTTC

clone_size: .
j_call: TRBJ1-6
d_call: .
v_call: TRBV2
cdr3_aa: CASSWQFNSPLHF
cdr3_nt: TGTGCCAGCAGTTGGCAATTTAATTCACCCCTCCACTTT

clone_size: .
j_call: TRBJ1-3
d_call: TRBD1
v_call: TRBV6-5
cdr3_aa: CASGTGQGSGNTIYF
cdr3_nt: TGTGCCAGCGGCACCGGACAGGGCTCTGGAAACACCATATATTTT

clone_size: few
j_call: TRBJ1-5
d_call: TRBD1
v_call: TRBV19
cdr3_aa: CASRVQGAVQPQHF
cdr3_nt: TGTGCCAGTCGGGTACAGGGGGCGGTTCAGCCCCAGCATTTT

clone_size: .
j_call: TRBJ2-3
d_call: TRBD1
v_call: TRBV27
cdr3_aa: CASSLRTGGTDTQYF
cdr3_nt: TGTGCCAGCAGTTTAAGGACAGGGGGCACAGATACGCAGTATTTT

clone_size: .
j_call: TRBJ2-7
d_call: .
v_call: TRBV30
cdr3_aa: CAGQSTGIGEQYF
cdr3_nt: TGTGCCGGTCAGTCTACGGGGATTGGAGAGCAGTACTTC

clone_size: .
j_call: TRBJ2-7
d_call: .
v_call: TRBV19
cdr3_aa: CASSMGRGTSYEQYF
cdr3_nt: TGTGCCAGTAGTATGGGGAGGGGGACATCCTACGAGCAGTACTTC

clone_size: .
j_call: TRBJ1-1
d_call: .
v_call: TRBV6-6
cdr3_aa: CASSYSEPNTEAFF
cdr3_nt: TGTGCCAGCAGTTATAGCGAGCCTAACACTGAAGCTTTCTTT

clone_size: few
j_call: TRBJ1-1
d_call: .
v_call: TRBV15
cdr3_aa: CATSRSLGRNTEAFF
cdr3_nt: TGTGCCACCAGCAGATCCTTAGGGAGGAACACTGAAGCTTTCTTT

clone_size: .
j_call: TRBJ1-5
d_call: .
v_call: TRBV7-9
cdr3_aa: CASSLAVAGHQPQHF
cdr3_nt: TGTGCCAGCAGCTTAGCGGTGGCAGGCCATCAGCCCCAGCATTTT

clone_size: .
j_call: TRBJ1-3
d_call: TRBD1
v_call: TRBV5-1
cdr3_aa: CASSPQGSGNTIYF
cdr3_nt: TGCGCCAGCAGCCCACAGGGGTCTGGAAACACCATATATTTT

clone_size: .
j_call: TRBJ1-4
d_call: .
v_call: TRBV9
cdr3_aa: CASSTTGWRNEKLFF
cdr3_nt: TGTGCCAGCAGCACGACCGGCTGGAGAAATGAAAAACTGTTTTTT

clone_size: .
j_call: TRBJ2-6
d_call: TRBD1
v_call: TRBV4-2
cdr3_aa: CASSQDSPTGGFGANVLTF
cdr3_nt: TGTGCCAGCAGCCAAGATAGCCCGACAGGGGGCTTTGGGGCCAACGTCCTGACTTTC

clone_size: .
j_call: TRBJ1-5
d_call: .
v_call: TRBV6-5
cdr3_aa: CASSYSGRNQPQHF
cdr3_nt: TGTGCCAGCAGTTACTCGGGCAGAAATCAGCCCCAGCATTTT

clone_size: .
j_call: TRBJ1-2
d_call: TRBD1
v_call: TRBV28
cdr3_aa: CASSLASTGLDLTYYGYTF
cdr3_nt: TGTGCCAGCAGCCTTGCTTCGACAGGGTTGGACCTAACGTACTATGGCTACACCTTC